A single sample is the source of the 5 T cell receptor beta chains below, sequenced in a study of control samples from healthy donors and cancer patients. Produced via immunoSEQ multiplex PCR; TCRdb's table is partial and in-frame only. The sample includes tens of thousands of clones, about 93% of them seen just once. Sequenced: PBMCs. These receptors came from a woman in her fifties or sixties with head and neck cancer.

The genes are TRBV2 and TRBJ1-2; TRBD1 aligns across 7 bases. Trimming removed 6 bases from V and 4 bases from J; junction bases left unmatched: 8. The CDR3 is 14 amino acids. Germline V gives CDR1 SNHLY, CDR2 FYNNEI. This chain's CDR3 is CASSPGQSSYGYTF. Written as DNA, the CDR3 is TGTGCCAGCAGCCCGGGACAGAGTTCCTATGGCTACACCTTC.

This rearrangement joins TRBV28 to TRBJ1-2; a possible D gene is TRBD1 (6 bases). The CDR3 runs to 13 residues. V lost 6 bases, J lost 2 bases, and 10 bases lay in between. Per the germline V gene, CDR1 is MDHEN and CDR2 is SYDVKM. The CDR3 bases are TGTGCCAGCAGACTACAGGGAAACTATGGCTACACCTTC. It encodes CASRLQGNYGYTF.

The chain is built from TRBV7-9 and TRBJ1-6; weak D call: TRBD1 (5 bases). This CDR3 region has 15 residues. Germline CDR1 and CDR2: SEHNR and FQNEAQ (reference sequence). The germline V and J ends were trimmed by 1 base and 3 bases, with 7 bases remaining between them. CDR3 residues: CASSLDGGYNSPLHF. The CDR3 DNA follows: TGTGCCAGCAGCTTAGATGGGGGCTATAATTCACCCCTCCACTTT.

The chain has TRBV3-1 (or the pseudogene TRBV3-2) and TRBJ2-5; D is ambiguous. The V end lost 4 bases, the J end lost 5 bases, and 11 bases lay between the germline ends. Per the germline V gene, CDR1 is LGHDT and CDR2 is YNNKEL (reference sequence). This CDR3 contains 13 residues. CDR3 in DNA: TGTGCCAGCAGCCCCGGCCAAAGGGAGACCCAGTACTTC. Translating it yields CASSPGQRETQYF.

The chain recombines TRBV11-2 with TRBJ2-1, with 12 nucleotides matching TRBD1. The germline CDR1 and CDR2 sequences are SGHAT and FQNNGV. The CDR3 runs to 16 residues. The V gene end was trimmed by 0 bases and the J gene end by 9 bases; junction bases not matched to a gene: 6. The CDR3 nucleotides are TGTGCCAGCAGCTTAGATAGGGACAGGGGGCCTGGTGAGCAGTTCTTC. Protein sequence: CASSLDRDRGPGEQFF.